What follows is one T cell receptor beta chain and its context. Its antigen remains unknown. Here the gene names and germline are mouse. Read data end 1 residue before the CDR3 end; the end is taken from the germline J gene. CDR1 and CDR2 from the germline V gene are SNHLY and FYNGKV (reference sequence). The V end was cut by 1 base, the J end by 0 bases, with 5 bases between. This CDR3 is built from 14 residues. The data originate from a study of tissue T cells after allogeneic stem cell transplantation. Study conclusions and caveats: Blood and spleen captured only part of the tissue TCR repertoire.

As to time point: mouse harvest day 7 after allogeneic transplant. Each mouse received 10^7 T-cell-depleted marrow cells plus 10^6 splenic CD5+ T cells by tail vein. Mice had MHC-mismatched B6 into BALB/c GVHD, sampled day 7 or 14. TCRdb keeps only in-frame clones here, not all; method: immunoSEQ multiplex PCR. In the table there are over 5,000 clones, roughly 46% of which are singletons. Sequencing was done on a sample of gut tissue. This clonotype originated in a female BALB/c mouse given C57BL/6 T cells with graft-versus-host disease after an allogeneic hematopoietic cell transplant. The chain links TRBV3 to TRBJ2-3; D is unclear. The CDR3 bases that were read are TGTGCCAGCAGCTTAGGCAGTAGTGCAGAAACGCTGTAT. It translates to CASSLGSSAETLY. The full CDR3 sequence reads CASSLGSSAETLYF.